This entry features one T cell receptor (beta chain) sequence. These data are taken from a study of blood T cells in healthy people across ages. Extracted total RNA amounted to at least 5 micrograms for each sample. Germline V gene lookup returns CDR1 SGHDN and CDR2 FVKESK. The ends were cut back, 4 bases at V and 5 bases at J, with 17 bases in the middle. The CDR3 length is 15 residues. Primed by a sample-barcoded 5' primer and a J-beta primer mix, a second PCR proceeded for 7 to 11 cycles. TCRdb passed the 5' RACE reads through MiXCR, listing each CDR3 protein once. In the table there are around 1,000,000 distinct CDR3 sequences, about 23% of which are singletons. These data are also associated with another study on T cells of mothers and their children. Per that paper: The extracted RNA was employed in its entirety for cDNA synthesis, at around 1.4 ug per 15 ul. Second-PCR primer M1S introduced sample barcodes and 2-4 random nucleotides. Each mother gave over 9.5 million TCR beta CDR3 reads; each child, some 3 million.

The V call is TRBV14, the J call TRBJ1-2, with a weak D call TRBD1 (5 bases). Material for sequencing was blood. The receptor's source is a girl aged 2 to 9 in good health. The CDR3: CASSPHPGPGYGYTF. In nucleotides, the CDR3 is TGTGCCAGCAGCCCGCATCCGGGACCAGGATATGGCTACACCTTC.